This T cell receptor (beta chain) was recovered during a study of blood T cells in healthy people across ages. Comments on this clonotype: One junction end does not reproduce the germline sequence, and a read error may be involved.

Next came a second PCR, run for about 6 to 12 cycles, which used a sample-barcoded 5' primer along with a J-beta primer mix. Using its own MiXCR run on the 5' RACE reads, TCRdb lists one record per CDR3 protein. The data contain more than 800,000 distinct CDR3 sequences, around 30% of them singletons. The CDR3 extends over 15 amino acids. In germline, CDR1 is SEHNR, CDR2 FQNEAQ (reference sequence). This chain joins TRBV7-9 and TRBJ2-5; weak D call: TRBD2 (5 bases). Sample: blood. The source is a woman of 80 years or more in good health. CDR3 amino acids: CTSRTPKEVGETQYF. In nucleotides, the CDR3 is TGTACCAGCAGGACCCCCAAGGAGGTAGGAGAGACCCAGTACTTC.